This T cell receptor beta chain stems from a study of T cells in Graves' hyperthyroidism and ophthalmopathy (dated by TCRdb to about 2019). As for the study more broadly: Peripheral blood samples were taken at the time of initial diagnosis, prior to any treatment. The 85 to 100 discovery patients were divided at random into training and test sets in a 7:3 ratio. To identify distinguishing TCR V-J signatures, a discovery cohort of about a hundred patients was used, comprising 43 with Graves' ophthalmopathy and some 60 with stable Graves' hyperthyroidism. Once sampling was done, hyperthyroidism patients were given methimazole at a starting dose of 30 mg daily, whereas ophthalmopathy patients were given high-dose intravenous methylprednisolone. The paper describes TCR Vbeta CDR3 sequencing of roughly 130 peripheral blood samples, made up of 40 to 45 ophthalmopathy patients, more than 70 hyperthyroidism patients and 17 progressor patients. The study also compared thyroid tissue and blood T-cell repertoires from about six Graves' hyperthyroidism patients. Prospective prediction of ophthalmopathy was tested in an independent validation cohort consisting of some 20 hyperthyroidism patients and some 17 patients who later progressed to ophthalmopathy. Study-level results and caveats: Ophthalmopathy was separated from stable hyperthyroidism by a 13 V-J signature model, with approximately 90% sensitivity and about 81% specificity obtained in cross-validation and 80%/75% obtained in testing. In validation, the model predicted progression to ophthalmopathy a median of around six months before onset, with about 64% sensitivity and around 76% specificity. No statistical method was used to set the sample size in advance, and investigators knew the group allocation. Blood samples also contained most of the expanded thyroid clonotypes (frequency above 0.001), which suggests that blood repertoires may reflect thyroid immune responses.

The TCR beta CDR3 regions were amplified from the RNA transcripts. A first-round RT-PCR of the TCR CDR3 used the HTBI primer set with the Qiagen OneStep RT-PCR kit. Libraries were constructed in a second round of multiplex PCR, after which size selection and purification were carried out. The libraries were sequenced on an Illumina HiSeq2000 using paired-end 100 bp reads. Turning to the authors' computational methods: Raw data were processed with SOAPnuke, discarding reads with adapters, uncalled bases, mean Phred below 15, or no exact constant-primer or identifier match. High-quality paired reads were merged using COPE v1.2.5, and each unique nucleotide sequence was defined as a clonotype. Clonotypes were aligned to IMGT TRBV, TRBD and TRBJ reference segments using MiTCR v1.1. The analysis was restricted to V-J combinations with a frequency above 0.0001, which together covered just over 99% of the repertoires. The TCS score was defined as F50 (clonal expansion) divided by E x V (chaos), with BLOSUM62-based TCRdist calculated between CDR3 peptides within each V-J. Welch's t-statistics and random forest reduced 450 to 600 V-J features to 10 to 15, which were used in a naive Bayes classifier (R e1071). The public sequencing data were trimmed at Q25 with fastp and processed into clonotypes with MiXCR by TCRdb, which kept only in-frame beta chains. Each CDR3 protein appears once, grouped with its most common genes and DNA. The V and J calls, along with clone size, are taken from TCRdb and not from the paper's own processing. This sample comprises about half a million distinct CDR3 sequences, about 20% of them detected only once. Together, the top ten hold about 45% of the sample.

Moderately to severely active disease, a Clinical Activity Score of at least 3, a NOSPECS grade of at least 4, and a duration under 3 months were present in ophthalmopathy patients. Patients with uncontrolled infections, other autoimmune diseases, pregnancy or lactation were excluded. Diagnoses relied on clinical symptoms, serum thyroxine and TRAb, thyroid ultrasound and orbital computed tomography. Ficoll-Paque density gradient centrifugation was used to isolate PBMCs from around 10 ml of fresh peripheral blood. Total RNA was extracted with Trizol reagent, and quality was checked on an Agilent 2100 Bioanalyzer. This clonotype was seen many times. The antigen it recognizes is unknown. Nothing much larger sits one base from this clone, and base qualities are not available. The receptor was isolated from a man aged 35 to 55 with Graves' ophthalmopathy. Sequencing was done on a sample of blood.

Here the CDR3 is given as CASSASQGASYEQYF. Here is the DNA: TGTGCCAGCAGCGCGTCACAGGGGGCCTCCTACGAGCAGTACTTC. The rearrangement combines TRBV3-1 with TRBJ2-7; 9 bases in the junction line up with TRBD1. CDR1 and CDR2 were assigned from the germline V gene (reference sequence) as LGHDT and YNNKEL. V trim: 5 bases; J trim: 0 bases; unmatched bases: 5. The CDR3, cysteine through phenylalanine, is 15 amino acids long. This entry keeps only the CDR3 DNA: 45 bases, framed from base 1.